The 6 T cell receptor beta chains reported below all come from one sample, sequenced in a study of spatial heterogeneity in lung cancer. Time point: sample taken at primary tumor resection. TCRdb recomputed calls from the 5' RACE reads with MiXCR, one row per CDR3 protein. The data contain tens of thousands of distinct CDR3 sequences, roughly 7.2% of them singletons. The sample in question was PBMCs, obtained at surgery. These receptors originate from a male donor with early-stage non-small cell lung cancer.

This clonotype came up many times. The chain links TRBV5-1 to TRBJ2-3, with 8 nucleotides matching TRBD2. V was pared by 2 bases and J by 3 bases, with 2 bases of the junction left unmatched. The CDR3 extends over 14 amino acids. Germline loops: CDR1 SGHRS, CDR2 YFSETQ. The CDR3 region is CASSFSGATDTQYF. For the CDR3, the DNA is TGCGCCAGCAGCTTTAGCGGGGCGACAGATACGCAGTATTTT.

J is TRBJ2-7 and V is TRBV2, with 9 bases fitting TRBD2. The CDR3 runs 15 residues. V lost 4 bases, J lost 3 bases, and 7 bases stayed unmatched. CDR1 and CDR2 from the germline V gene are SNHLY and FYNNEI. In DNA form, the CDR3 reads TGTGCCAGCAGTGCAGGACTAGCGATCCTCTACGAGCAGTACTTC. Translation gives CASSAGLAILYEQYF.

About this clonotype: At one end the junction does not follow the germline gene, possibly because of a read error. The chain links TRBV12-3 or TRBV12-4 to TRBJ1-2, with 9 bases matching TRBD1. The CDR3 sequence is 15 residues long. The CDR3 coding sequence is TGTGCCAGCAGCCTAAGGACAGGGGTAAACTATGGCTGCACCTTC. It codes for CASSLRTGVNYGCTF.

This chain joins TRBV29-1 and TRBJ1-5, with 8 bases aligning to TRBD1. Per the germline V gene, CDR1 is SQVTM and CDR2 is ANQGSEA. This CDR3 spans 13 amino acids. The V and J ends lost 5 bases and 3 bases, in that order; junction bases with no gene match: 3. The CDR3 DNA reads TGCAGCGTTTCGACAGGGGACAATCAGCCCCAGCATTTT. Translated: CSVSTGDNQPQHF.

This clonotype was observed a handful of times. This chain connects TRBV6-5 to TRBJ2-1; TRBD2 agrees at 10 bases. Germline values: CDR1 MNHEY, CDR2 SVGAGI. The CDR3 runs 15 residues. J lost 8 bases, V lost 2 bases, and 6 bases had no gene match. CDR3 loop: CASSYRLAGADEQFF. In nucleotides, the CDR3 is TGTGCCAGCAGTTACCGCCTAGCGGGAGCTGATGAGCAGTTCTTC.

This chain links TRBV7-9 with TRBJ2-7; perhaps TRBD1 as D (6 bases). Trimming stripped 3 bases from V and 1 base from J, with 10 bases between. CDR3 length: 14 residues. Germline V CDR1 and CDR2: SEHNR, FQNEAQ (reference sequence). The CDR3: CASSFGTPSYEQYF. CDR3 nucleotide sequence: TGTGCCAGCAGCTTCGGGACACCTTCCTACGAGCAGTACTTC. Full variable domain (rest looked up from reference TRBV7-9 and TRBJ2-7): DTGVSQNPRHKITKRGQNVTFRCDPISEHNRLYWYRQTLGQGPEFLTYFQNEAQLEKSRLLSDRFSAERPKGSFSTLEIQRTEQGDSAMYLCASSFGTPSYEQYFGPGTRLTVT.